The clone carrying this T cell receptor (beta chain) was recorded many times. The read terminates 3 residues before the CDR3 end, so the remaining end is supplied by the germline J gene. The data were obtained in a study of T cell clonality in common variable immunodeficiency. The CDR3 spans 15 residues. Germline CDR1 and CDR2: SGHNT and YENEEA. V dropped 5 bases and J dropped 2 bases, with 14 bases sitting between them. Sequencing was performed with immunoSEQ multiplex PCR; in TCRdb, only in-frame clones are kept and a portion is missing. The repertoire has roughly 79,000 clones, none seen only once; the ten largest take about 0.8%.

The chain links TRBV11-3 to TRBJ2-3; a weak D match, TRBD1 (6 bases). The clonotype originates from a person aged 18 to 75 in good health. Sequencing input: peripheral blood mononuclear cells. The CDR3 is CASSRRTALTDTQYF. CDR3 DNA (partial): TGTGCCAGCAGCCGTCGGACAGCACTCACAGATACG.